This entry describes one T cell receptor beta chain. CDR3 length equals 15 residues. Trimming took 6 bases from V and 10 from J, leaving 19 bases between them. Via MiXCR, TCRdb re-called the RT-PCR reads, giving one row per CDR3 protein. The sample shows over 650,000 distinct CDR3 sequences, around a sixth of them seen only once. The entry originates in a study of response to subunit inactivated influenza vaccine. The chain couples TRBV12-3 or TRBV12-4 to TRBJ2-6; D tentatively reads TRBD1 or TRBD2 (8 bases each). The specimen was PBMCs from blood, collected about 5 days after vaccination. This receptor was identified in a man aged 50 to 60 who received an inactivated influenza vaccine. CDR3 in amino acids: CASSREGTGRNVLTF. In DNA, the CDR3 is TGTGCCAGCAGCCGGGAGGGGACAGGCAGGAACGTCCTGACTTTC.